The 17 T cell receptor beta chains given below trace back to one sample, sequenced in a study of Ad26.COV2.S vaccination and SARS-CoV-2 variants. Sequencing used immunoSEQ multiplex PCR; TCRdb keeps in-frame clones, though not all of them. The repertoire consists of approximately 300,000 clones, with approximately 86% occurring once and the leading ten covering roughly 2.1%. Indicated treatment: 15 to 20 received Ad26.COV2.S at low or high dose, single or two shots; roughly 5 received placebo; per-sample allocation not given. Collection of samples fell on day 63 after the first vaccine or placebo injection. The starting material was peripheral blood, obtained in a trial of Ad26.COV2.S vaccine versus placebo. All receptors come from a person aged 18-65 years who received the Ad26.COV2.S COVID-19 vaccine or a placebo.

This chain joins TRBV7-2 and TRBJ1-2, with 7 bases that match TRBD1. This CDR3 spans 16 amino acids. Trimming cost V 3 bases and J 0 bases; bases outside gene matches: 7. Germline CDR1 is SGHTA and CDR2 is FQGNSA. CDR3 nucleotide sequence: TGTGCCAGCAGCTTCGACAGGGTGCTTCCTAACTATGGCTACACCTTC. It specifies CASSFDRVLPNYGYTF.

CDR3 bases: TGTGCCTGGAGTGGGGACAGCGACAACTCTGGGGCCAACGTCCTGACTTTC. The encoded protein is CAWSGDSDNSGANVLTF. The chain links TRBV30 to TRBJ2-6; 7 bases agree with TRBD1. Germline CDR1 is GTSNPN and CDR2 is SVGIG (reference sequence). Germline trimming cut 1 base from V and 0 bases from J; bases unmatched to any gene: 6. The CDR3 is 17 residues long.

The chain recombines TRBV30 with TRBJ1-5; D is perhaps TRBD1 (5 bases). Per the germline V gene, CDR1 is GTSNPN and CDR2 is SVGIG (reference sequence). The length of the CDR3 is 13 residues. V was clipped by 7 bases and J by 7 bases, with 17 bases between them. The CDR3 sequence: CALSGGIGQPQHF. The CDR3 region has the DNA TGTGCCTTAAGCGGGGGAATAGGCCAGCCCCAGCATTTT.

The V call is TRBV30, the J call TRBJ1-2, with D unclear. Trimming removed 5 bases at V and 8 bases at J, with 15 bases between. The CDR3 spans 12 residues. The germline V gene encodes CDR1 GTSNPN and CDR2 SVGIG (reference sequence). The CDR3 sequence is CAWDSVARGYTF. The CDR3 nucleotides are TGTGCCTGGGACTCGGTGGCGCGGGGCTACACCTTC.

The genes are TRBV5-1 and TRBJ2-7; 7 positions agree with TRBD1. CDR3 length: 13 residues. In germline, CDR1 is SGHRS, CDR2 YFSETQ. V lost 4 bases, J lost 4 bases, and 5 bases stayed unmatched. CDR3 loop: CASSEGAVYEQYF. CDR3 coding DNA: TGCGCCAGCAGCGAGGGGGCCGTGTACGAGCAGTACTTC.

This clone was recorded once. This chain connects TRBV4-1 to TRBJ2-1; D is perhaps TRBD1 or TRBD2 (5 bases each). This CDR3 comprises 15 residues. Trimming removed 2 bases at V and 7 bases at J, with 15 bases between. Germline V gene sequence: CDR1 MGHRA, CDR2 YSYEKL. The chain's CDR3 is CASSQPGPRYNEQFF. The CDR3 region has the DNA TGCGCCAGCAGCCAACCGGGACCAAGGTATAATGAGCAGTTCTTC.

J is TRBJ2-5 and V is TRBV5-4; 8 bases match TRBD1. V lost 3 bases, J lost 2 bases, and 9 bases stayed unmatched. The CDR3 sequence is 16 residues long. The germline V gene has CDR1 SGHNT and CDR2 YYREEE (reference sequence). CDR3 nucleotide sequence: TGTGCCAGCAGCTCATCCGGGACAGGCTCTCAAGAGACCCAGTACTTC. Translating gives CASSSSGTGSQETQYF.

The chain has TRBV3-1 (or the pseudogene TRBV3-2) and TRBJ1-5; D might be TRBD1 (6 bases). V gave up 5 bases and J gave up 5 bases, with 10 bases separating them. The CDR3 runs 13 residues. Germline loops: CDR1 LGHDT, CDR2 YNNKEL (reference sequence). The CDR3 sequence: CASSSDRYQPQHF. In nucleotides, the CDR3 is TGTGCCAGCAGCTCGGACAGATATCAGCCCCAGCATTTT.

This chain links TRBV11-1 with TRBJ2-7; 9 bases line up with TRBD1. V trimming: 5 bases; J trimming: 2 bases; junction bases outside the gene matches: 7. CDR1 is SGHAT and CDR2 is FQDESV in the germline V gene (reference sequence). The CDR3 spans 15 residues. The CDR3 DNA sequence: TGTGCCAGCAGCACGAGAGGGACAGGGCCCTACGAGCAGTACTTC. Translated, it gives CASSTRGTGPYEQYF.

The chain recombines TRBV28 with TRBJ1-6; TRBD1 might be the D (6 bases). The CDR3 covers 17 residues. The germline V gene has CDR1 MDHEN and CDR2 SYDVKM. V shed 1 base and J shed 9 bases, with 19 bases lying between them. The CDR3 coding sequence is TGTGCCAGCAGTTTATCCTTGTCTCAACCGACAGGTTCACCCCTCCACTTT. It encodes CASSLSLSQPTGSPLHF.

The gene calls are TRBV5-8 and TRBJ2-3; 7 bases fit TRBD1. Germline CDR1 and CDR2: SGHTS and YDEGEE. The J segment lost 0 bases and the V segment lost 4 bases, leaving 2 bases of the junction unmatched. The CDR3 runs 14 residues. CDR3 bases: TGTGCCAGCAGCCAGACAGGGAGCACAGATACGCAGTATTTT. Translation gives CASSQTGSTDTQYF.

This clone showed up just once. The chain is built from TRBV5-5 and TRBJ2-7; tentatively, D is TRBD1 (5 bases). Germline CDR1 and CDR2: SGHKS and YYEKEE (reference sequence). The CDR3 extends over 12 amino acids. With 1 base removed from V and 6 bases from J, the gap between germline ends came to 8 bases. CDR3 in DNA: TGTGCCAGCAGCTTGAGGGGATTCGAGCAGTACTTC. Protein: CASSLRGFEQYF. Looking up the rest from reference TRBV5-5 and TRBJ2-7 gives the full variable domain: DAGVTQSPTHLIKTRGQQVTLRCSPISGHKSVSWYQQVLGQGPQFIFQYYEKEERGRGNFPDRFSARQFPNYSSELNVNALLLGDSALYLCASSLRGFEQYFGPGTRLTVT.

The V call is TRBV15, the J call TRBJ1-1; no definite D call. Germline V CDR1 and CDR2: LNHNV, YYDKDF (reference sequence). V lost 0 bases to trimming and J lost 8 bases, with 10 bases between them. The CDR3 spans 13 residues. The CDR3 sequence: CATSRERHLEAFF. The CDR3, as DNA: TGTGCCACCAGCAGAGAGCGGCATTTGGAAGCTTTCTTT.

The DNA for the CDR3 is TGTGCCATCAGTGGGGACGGTAGCTATGGCTACACCTTC. As protein: CAISGDGSYGYTF. The chain has TRBV10-3 and TRBJ1-2; tentative D call: TRBD1 (5 bases). The germline V gene has CDR1 ENHRY and CDR2 SYGVKD. V lost 4 bases to trimming and J lost 4 bases, with 10 bases between them. The CDR3 sequence is 13 residues long.

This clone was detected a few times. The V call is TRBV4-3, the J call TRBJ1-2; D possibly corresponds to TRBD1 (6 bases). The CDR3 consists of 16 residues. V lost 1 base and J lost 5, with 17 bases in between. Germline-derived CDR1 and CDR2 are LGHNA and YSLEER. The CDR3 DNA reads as TGCGCCAGCAGCCAAGTGGGGGCGCAGACCCTTTATGGCTACACCTTC. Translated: CASSQVGAQTLYGYTF.

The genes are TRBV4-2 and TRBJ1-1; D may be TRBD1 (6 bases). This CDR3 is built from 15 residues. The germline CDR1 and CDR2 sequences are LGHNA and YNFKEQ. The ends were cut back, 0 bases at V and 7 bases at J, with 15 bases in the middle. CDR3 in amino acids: CASSQDYTGLSEAFF. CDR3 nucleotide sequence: TGTGCCAGCAGCCAAGATTACACAGGGCTTAGTGAAGCTTTCTTT.

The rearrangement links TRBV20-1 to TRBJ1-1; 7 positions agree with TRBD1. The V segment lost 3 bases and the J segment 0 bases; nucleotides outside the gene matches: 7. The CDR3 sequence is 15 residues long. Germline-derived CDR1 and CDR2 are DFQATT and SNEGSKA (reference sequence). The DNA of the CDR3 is TGCAGTGCTAGTAATCATAGGGGGCTGAACACTGAAGCTTTCTTT. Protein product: CSASNHRGLNTEAFF.